Below are 19 T cell receptor beta chains sequenced from a single sample in a study of vaccination and CD4 T cells after COVID-19. Described treatment: approximately 9-day PBMC culture with coronavirus spike peptide pools or control peptides (ViraFEST assay). The antigens of these receptors remain unknown. An Oncomine TCR Beta short-read assay was used to sequence the DNA from cultured CD4+ T cells. Using its own MiXCR run on the PCR reads, TCRdb lists one record per CDR3 protein. Counted here are about 14,000 distinct CDR3 sequences, approximately 27% occurring once; the ten biggest clones make up roughly a quarter. Sequenced input: cultured CD4+ T cells from blood. These receptor sequences come from a human donor with COVID-19.

This clonotype was seen more than once but under ten times. V and J are TRBV27 and TRBJ2-2, with D maybe TRBD2 (5 bases). This CDR3 spans 16 amino acids. The germline V and J ends were trimmed by 3 bases and 4 bases, with 15 bases remaining between them. Germline V CDR1 and CDR2: MNHEY, SMNVEV (reference sequence). The CDR3 here is CASSFHLEAVTGELFF. The CDR3 DNA sequence: TGTGCCAGCAGTTTTCACCTGGAGGCGGTCACCGGGGAGCTGTTTTTT.

This chain joins TRBV24-1 and TRBJ2-5; possibly TRBD1 for D (5 bases). CDR1 and CDR2 from the germline V gene are KGHDR and SFDVKD. This CDR3 has 12 residues. The V and J ends lost 2 bases and 5 bases respectively, with 5 bases between them. In DNA form, the CDR3 reads TGTGCCACCAGTGATTACAGGGAGACCCAGTACTTC. Its protein is CATSDYRETQYF.

V and J are TRBV19 and TRBJ2-5; D is undetermined. This CDR3 is 15 amino acids long. Trimming took 5 bases from V and 6 from J, leaving 19 bases between them. Germline CDR1 is LNHDA and CDR2 is SQIVND (reference sequence). The CDR3 loop reads CASSPEWGTLKTQYF. Here the CDR3 DNA reads TGTGCCAGTAGTCCCGAATGGGGAACTCTAAAGACCCAGTACTTC.

The rearrangement uses TRBV28 and TRBJ1-4; D gene ambiguous. The CDR3 length is 14 residues. The germline CDR1 and CDR2 sequences are MDHEN and SYDVKM. Trimming took 2 bases from V and 4 from J, leaving 8 bases between them. CDR3 sequence reads: CASSLGLGNEKLFF. The CDR3 nucleotides are TGTGCCAGCAGTTTAGGGCTAGGTAATGAAAAACTGTTTTTT.

The CDR3 DNA reads as TGTGCCATCAGTGAGTCACACGAGCAGTACTTC. This sequence encodes CAISESHEQYF. The rearrangement links TRBV10-3 to TRBJ2-7; the D is unclear. Germline assignment: CDR1 ENHRY and CDR2 SYGVKD. Trimming took off 0 bases at V and 5 bases at J, with 2 bases between the two ends. This CDR3 comprises 11 residues.

This clonotype has only a few counts. The V call is TRBV4-2, the J call TRBJ1-5; D gene ambiguous. The CDR3 runs 15 residues. V lost 3 bases to trimming and J lost 4 bases, with 13 bases between them. The germline V gene encodes CDR1 LGHNA and CDR2 YNFKEQ. The CDR3 DNA reads TGTGCCAGCAGCCAGGCAGGACCTTGGAATCAGCCCCAGCATTTT. It encodes CASSQAGPWNQPQHF.

V gene TRBV27 combines with J gene TRBJ2-2; no clear D gene. Germline V gene lookup returns CDR1 MNHEY and CDR2 SMNVEV (reference sequence). The CDR3 has 14 residues. V lost 6 bases and J lost 4, with 12 bases in between. The CDR3, as DNA: TGTGCCAGCAGGGAGTCTCCCCCCACCGGGGAGCTGTTTTTT. Amino acid sequence: CASRESPPTGELFF.

This clonotype showed up just a few times. The chain combines TRBV12-3 or TRBV12-4 with TRBJ1-5, with a possible D match to TRBD1 (5 bases). The V and J ends lost 5 bases and 1 base respectively, with 12 bases between them. The CDR3 runs 15 residues. DNA for the CDR3: TGTGCCAGCAGTCCCAACAGGCTCAGCAATCAGCCCCAGCATTTT. This gives the protein CASSPNRLSNQPQHF.

There are a few counts of this clonotype. V usage is TRBV20-1 and J usage is TRBJ1-4, with 7 bases identical to TRBD1. Germline CDR1 and CDR2: DFQATT and SNEGSKA (reference sequence). Losses at the gene ends were 6 bases for V and 8 bases for J; bases not matched to a gene: 12. This CDR3 is built from 14 residues. DNA of the CDR3: TGCAGTGCAAATAGGGACAGAGGGGGGGAAAAACTGTTTTTT. Translation gives CSANRDRGGEKLFF.

There are a few counts of this clonotype. The chain combines TRBV19 with TRBJ1-5, with no clear D. Trimming shortened V by 1 base and J by 5 bases, and 9 bases separated the two germline ends. The CDR3 consists of 14 residues. In germline, CDR1 is LNHDA, CDR2 SQIVND (reference sequence). In DNA form, the CDR3 reads TGTGCCAGTAGTATAGCCGTTCACGATCAGCCCCAGCATTTT. Encoded protein: CASSIAVHDQPQHF. Variable domain in full (rest from reference TRBV19 and TRBJ1-5): DGGITQSPKYLFRKEGQNVTLSCEQNLNHDAMYWYRQDPGQGLRLIYYSQIVNDFQKGDIAEGYSVSREKKESFPLTVTSAQKNPTAFYLCASSIAVHDQPQHFGDGTRLSIL.

This chain connects TRBV25-1 to TRBJ1-4; D is unresolved. Between the trimmed V and J ends, which lost 1 base and 3 bases, there was a span of 12 bases. The length of the CDR3 is 16 residues. Germline V gene data show CDR1 as MGHDK and CDR2 as SYGVNS. The CDR3: CASSEFSRTSNEKLFF. The CDR3 DNA reads as TGTGCCAGCAGTGAATTCTCCCGCACTTCTAATGAAAAACTGTTTTTT.

The chain is built from TRBV2 and TRBJ1-2; the D is unclear. Germline V gene sequence: CDR1 SNHLY, CDR2 FYNNEI. Trimming stripped 7 bases from V and 4 bases from J, with 13 bases between. The CDR3 is made up of 13 amino acids. The CDR3 DNA reads TGTGCCAGCACCCCCCAAGGGATCTATGGCTACACCTTC. Residues: CASTPQGIYGYTF.

The chain has TRBV5-8 and TRBJ2-5; possible D gene TRBD1, 6 bases. V gave up 8 bases and J gave up 4 bases, with 15 bases separating them. Germline assignment: CDR1 SGHTS and CDR2 YDEGEE. This CDR3 spans 13 amino acids. Here the CDR3 DNA reads TGTGCCAGTTCCGGACAGCCACGAGAGACCCAGTACTTC. Encoded protein: CASSGQPRETQYF.

This clonotype came up a few times. The V call is TRBV14, the J call TRBJ1-2; 9 bases are a match to TRBD1. The CDR3 is 19 amino acids. The germline V gene encodes CDR1 SGHDN and CDR2 FVKESK. V gave up 0 bases and J gave up 6 bases; unmatched junction bases: 17. Written as DNA, the CDR3 is TGTGCCAGCAGCCAAGAATATAACAGGGGGCGATACTTCCGCGATGGCTACACCTTC. Amino acids: CASSQEYNRGRYFRDGYTF.

This clonotype was seen just once. The J gene is TRBJ1-4, the V gene TRBV7-2; TRBD1 matches 9 bases. V shed 5 bases, J shed 8 bases, and the junction held 9 bases outside the gene matches. The CDR3 extends over 15 amino acids. The V gene's germline CDR1 is SGHTA and CDR2 FQGNSA. The CDR3 region is CASSDRRQGGEKLFF. Here the CDR3 DNA reads TGTGCCAGCAGCGACAGGAGACAGGGGGGAGAAAAACTGTTTTTT.

Points on this clonotype: One junction end disagrees with the germline gene, perhaps due to a read error. V is TRBV6-1 and J is TRBJ2-2; 8 bases align to TRBD1. The CDR3 is 15 amino acids. CDR1 is MNHNS, CDR2 SASEGT, per germline. The CDR3 protein is CASKKDRVGTGKLFF. CDR3 nucleotides: TGTGCCAGCAAAAAGGACAGGGTTGGGACCGGGAAGCTGTTTTTT.

This chain connects TRBV7-9 to TRBJ2-5, with 7 nucleotides matching TRBD2. The junction had 6 bases not matched to a gene; V was cut back by 3 bases and J by 2 bases. Germline V gene sequence: CDR1 SEHNR, CDR2 FQNEAQ (reference sequence). The CDR3 has 15 amino acids. The CDR3 loop is CASSFRDYQQETQYF. In DNA form, the CDR3 reads TGTGCCAGCAGCTTCCGGGACTATCAGCAAGAGACCCAGTACTTC.

The rearrangement joins TRBV19 to TRBJ2-3, with 12 bases fitting TRBD2. The V and J ends lost 6 bases and 4 bases, in that order; junction bases with no gene match: 5. Germline loops: CDR1 LNHDA, CDR2 SQIVND (reference sequence). The CDR3 covers 15 residues. The DNA of the CDR3 is TGTGCCAGTAGCAGACTAGCGGGGGATGCAGATACGCAGTATTTT. Protein product: CASSRLAGDADTQYF.

This clonotype came up a few times. V is TRBV6-2 or TRBV6-3 and J is TRBJ2-3; TRBD2 matches 7 bases. Germline V gene data show CDR1 as MNHEY and CDR2 as SVGEGT. The CDR3 runs 17 residues. V gave up 8 bases and J gave up 1 base; unmatched junction bases: 15. The CDR3 bases are TGTGCCAGCGCCGCGGGGGAAACCGCTGGGGGCACAGATACGCAGTATTTT. Translation gives CASAAGETAGGTDTQYF.